This T cell receptor beta chain was recovered during a study of T cells in Graves' hyperthyroidism and ophthalmopathy. This clonotype was observed at least ten times. Amplification yielded TCR beta CDR3 regions, with RNA transcripts as the source. Initially, a first-round RT-PCR of the TCR CDR3 employed the HTBI primer set. One entry per CDR3 protein results from TCRdb running MiXCR on the multiplex PCR reads. The repertoire consists of 300,000 to 400,000 distinct CDR3 sequences, with approximately 13% occurring once and the leading ten covering roughly 9.2%. The CDR3 sequence is 14 residues long. V gave up 2 bases and J gave up 3 bases; unmatched junction bases: 4. Germline V gene data show CDR1 as LGHDT and CDR2 as YNNKEL (reference sequence).

Material for sequencing was blood. This TCR came from a woman in her late teens or twenties with Graves' hyperthyroidism. V gene TRBV3-1 combines with J gene TRBJ2-7; 7 bases are shared with TRBD1. In DNA form, the CDR3 reads TGTGCCAGCAGCCAACGGACAGGCAGCTACGAGCAGTACTTC. It encodes CASSQRTGSYEQYF.